Each of the 23 T cell receptor beta chains below was sequenced from the same sample in a study of siplizumab effects on memory and regulatory T cells. Sequenced by immunoSEQ multiplex PCR; TCRdb stores in-frame clones only, minus some. Seen here are tens of thousands of clones, around 95% observed once, and the top ten hold about a fifth. Sequences were obtained from CD8+ T cells sorted from blood. Receptors originate from a human donor in good health.

This sequence joins TRBV9 and TRBJ2-3; TRBD1 matches at 11 bases. The CDR3 loop spans 16 amino acids. Germline-derived CDR1 and CDR2 are SGDLS and YYNGEE. The V gene end was trimmed by 3 bases and the J gene end by 4 bases; junction bases not matched to a gene: 7. CDR3 nucleotides: TGTGCCAGCAGCGATTTACCGGACAGGGGGCCAGATACGCAGTATTTT. Its translation is CASSDLPDRGPDTQYF.

This chain joins TRBV7-9 and TRBJ1-1; 8 nucleotides align to TRBD1. Germline CDR1 and CDR2: SEHNR and FQNEAQ (reference sequence). J was trimmed by 2 bases and V by 5 bases; bases with no gene match: 4. The CDR3 extends over 14 amino acids. CDR3 bases: TGTGCCAGCAGCGAAACAGGGGGTAACACTGAAGCTTTCTTT. This sequence encodes CASSETGGNTEAFF.

V is TRBV5-6 and J is TRBJ1-2, with D possibly matching TRBD1 (6 bases). Trimming shortened V by 3 bases and J by 2 bases, and 14 bases separated the two germline ends. CDR1 is SGHDT, CDR2 YYEEEE, per germline. The CDR3 is 15 residues long. CDR3 sequence reads: CASSSAGGRNYGYTF. The CDR3 DNA reads as TGTGCCAGCAGCTCGGCGGGGGGGCGGAACTATGGCTACACCTTC.

The V call is TRBV27, the J call TRBJ2-1; D is uncertain. CDR3 size: 15 residues. Germline V gives CDR1 MNHEY, CDR2 SMNVEV (reference sequence). Trimming cost V 2 bases and J 0 bases, with 8 bases left between them. CDR3 sequence: CASSLSTDSYNEQFF. CDR3 bases: TGTGCCAGCAGTTTAAGCACGGACTCCTACAATGAGCAGTTCTTC.

The CDR3 is CASSETREGPVGETQYF. The CDR3 bases are TGTGCCAGCAGTGAGACGCGGGAGGGGCCGGTAGGAGAGACCCAGTACTTC. V usage is TRBV2 and J usage is TRBJ2-5; 9 bases line up with TRBD2. The germline gives CDR1 SNHLY, CDR2 FYNNEI. Trimming removed 3 bases from V and 4 bases from J; junction bases left unmatched: 12. This CDR3 contains 17 residues.

The rearrangement joins TRBV28 to TRBJ2-3, with 8 bases lining up with TRBD2. The junction had 7 bases not matched to a gene; V was cut back by 6 bases and J by 2 bases. The CDR3 extends over 15 amino acids. Germline CDR1 reads MDHEN; CDR2 reads SYDVKM. As DNA, the CDR3 is TGTGCCAGCAGCTCAGCGGGAGAAGACACAGATACGCAGTATTTT. Protein product: CASSSAGEDTDTQYF.

The CDR3 DNA reads TGTGCCAGCAGGAGGGGGCCATACGAGCAGTACTTC. Translated: CASRRGPYEQYF. The chain is built from TRBV6-6 and TRBJ2-7; 7 bases are a match to TRBD1. This CDR3 region has 12 residues. The trim removed 6 bases at V and 4 bases at J, leaving 3 bases unmatched. The germline gives CDR1 MNHNY, CDR2 SVGAGI (reference sequence).

This chain connects TRBV21-1 to TRBJ2-2; TRBD1 is the table's D call and was not checked against the DNA. TRBV21-1 is deemed a pseudogene. This CDR3 comprises 15 residues. The CDR3 nucleotides are TGTGCCAGCAGCCTCCAGGCCAGACCCACCGGGGAGCTGTTTTTT. This sequence encodes CASSLQARPTGELFF.

The chain carries TRBV5-6 and TRBJ2-1; possible D gene TRBD1, 6 bases. CDR1 is SGHDT, CDR2 YYEEEE, per germline. Trimming took off 4 bases at V and 6 bases at J, with 11 bases between the two ends. The CDR3 has 13 residues. The CDR3 sequence: CASSIQGTNEQFF. As DNA, the CDR3 is TGTGCCAGCAGCATTCAGGGGACCAATGAGCAGTTCTTC.

V usage is TRBV10-3 and J usage is TRBJ2-7, with D possibly matching TRBD2 (5 bases). The CDR3 extends over 15 amino acids. V was cut by 5 bases and J by 4 bases, with 18 bases left in between. The V gene's germline CDR1 is ENHRY and CDR2 SYGVKD. The CDR3 region is CAISLDYSTTYEQYF. The CDR3 DNA reads as TGTGCCATCAGTCTCGACTACTCCACAACATACGAGCAGTACTTC.

J is TRBJ1-2 and V is TRBV12-5; 8 positions agree with TRBD1. CDR3 length: 14 residues. Germline CDR1 and CDR2: LGHNT and FRNRAP. Trimming cost V 5 bases and J 7 bases; bases outside gene matches: 9. The CDR3 spells CASGPQKDRGGYTF. Written as DNA, the CDR3 is TGTGCTAGTGGTCCGCAGAAAGACAGGGGTGGCTACACCTTC.

The chain joins TRBV10-1 to TRBJ2-7; D assignment may be TRBD1 or TRBD2 (5 bases each). This CDR3 comprises 16 residues. Trimming took off 0 bases at V and 6 bases at J, with 18 bases between the two ends. Per germline, CDR1 WNHNN and CDR2 SYGVQD (reference sequence). The CDR3 region has the DNA TGCGCCAGCAGTGAGTCGGCGACGGGACGAGGAAGCGAGCAGTACTTC. Translating gives CASSESATGRGSEQYF.

The rearrangement joins TRBV30 to TRBJ2-1; 7 nucleotides match TRBD2. Trimming took 1 base from V and 3 from J; bases not matched to a gene: 12. The CDR3 loop spans 17 amino acids. CDR1 GTSNPN and CDR2 SVGIG come from the germline V gene (reference sequence). The CDR3 DNA reads as TGTGCCTGGAGTGCCGATATAGCGGGTTCCTTCTACAATGAGCAGTTCTTC. Translation gives CAWSADIAGSFYNEQFF.

On this clone: A read error may be the cause here, since a much bigger clone is one base away. The identical CDR3 is also encoded by other nucleotide sequences in the sample. The rearrangement links TRBV9 to TRBJ1-1, with TRBD1 as a possible D gene (6 bases). V was cut by 0 bases and J by 4 bases, with 13 bases left in between. Germline loops: CDR1 SGDLS, CDR2 YYNGEE. The CDR3 runs 15 residues. The CDR3 here is CASSVGGGGFTEAFF. The DNA of the CDR3 is TGTGCCAGCAGCGTAGGGGGAGGGGGGTTCACTGAAGCTTTCTTT.

The rearrangement uses TRBV29-1 and TRBJ2-2, with D unclear. CDR3 length: 14 amino acids. Trimming removed 3 bases from V and 3 bases from J, with 11 bases in between. The germline V gene encodes CDR1 SQVTM and CDR2 ANQGSEA. The CDR3 loop is CSVDELSDTGELFF. In nucleotides, the CDR3 is TGCAGCGTTGATGAATTGAGTGACACCGGGGAGCTGTTTTTT.

The chain links TRBV12-5 to TRBJ2-1; D gene unclear. There are 17 residues in the CDR3. Germline CDR1 and CDR2: LGHNT and FRNRAP. V was cut by 2 bases and J by 0 bases, with 14 bases left in between. The chain's CDR3 is CASGLSQAPNSYNEQFF. The CDR3 nucleotides are TGTGCTAGTGGTTTGAGTCAAGCGCCAAACTCCTACAATGAGCAGTTCTTC.

The rearrangement uses TRBV7-9 and TRBJ2-1; D possibly corresponds to TRBD2 (6 bases). The V and J ends lost 7 bases and 10 bases respectively, with 23 bases between them. Germline V CDR1 and CDR2: SEHNR, FQNEAQ (reference sequence). CDR3 length equals 15 residues. Here the CDR3 DNA reads TGTGCCAGCATTAAACCGGGACTTAGTTCCGGGGAGCAGTTCTTC. Translation: CASIKPGLSSGEQFF.

This sequence joins TRBV5-4 and TRBJ1-2, with 9 bases identical to TRBD1. Germline values: CDR1 SGHNT, CDR2 YYREEE (reference sequence). The CDR3 length is 14 residues. Losses at the gene ends were 4 bases for V and 2 bases for J; bases not matched to a gene: 3. CDR3 coding DNA: TGTGCCAGCAGCCCGGGACAGGGAAACTATGGCTACACCTTC. Translating gives CASSPGQGNYGYTF.

In DNA, the CDR3 is TGCGCCAGCAGCTTTAGGACAGGGGTTTCCTACAATGAGCAGTTCTTC. Its protein product is CASSFRTGVSYNEQFF. The chain has TRBV5-1 and TRBJ2-1; 9 bases align to TRBD1. This CDR3 is 16 amino acids long. V gave up 2 bases and J gave up 1 base; unmatched junction bases: 4. Germline assignment: CDR1 SGHRS and CDR2 YFSETQ. The variable domain in full, completed from reference TRBV5-1 and TRBJ2-1, reads KAGVTQTPRYLIKTRGQQVTLSCSPISGHRSVSWYQQTPGQGLQFLFEYFSETQRNKGNFPGRFSGRQFSNSRSEMNVSTLELGDSALYLCASSFRTGVSYNEQFFGPGTRLTVL.

The chain carries TRBV6-5 and TRBJ2-1, with no clear D. V lost 6 bases and J lost 5, with 5 bases in between. The germline CDR1 and CDR2 sequences are MNHEY and SVGAGI. This CDR3 has 11 residues. In DNA, the CDR3 is TGTGCCAGCAGCTTAAACAATGAGCAGTTCTTC. Protein product: CASSLNNEQFF.

This clone was observed a few times. The chain has TRBV6-5 and TRBJ2-5; 7 nucleotides agree with TRBD2. Germline CDR1 reads MNHEY; CDR2 reads SVGAGI. With V trimmed by 5 bases and J by 5 bases, 5 bases remained unmatched. This CDR3 is built from 13 residues. CDR3 in amino acids: CASSQGGSETQYF. Written as DNA, the CDR3 is TGTGCCAGCAGTCAGGGCGGGAGCGAGACCCAGTACTTC.

The V call is TRBV27, the J call TRBJ1-4, with 10 bases identical to TRBD1. V shed 5 bases and J 3 bases; nucleotides not matched to a gene: 15. CDR1 and CDR2 from the germline V gene are MNHEY and SMNVEV (reference sequence). This CDR3 contains 19 residues. In DNA, the CDR3 is TGTGCCAGCAGTGCCCGCCTGACCGGGACAGGGGTACCTAATGAAAAACTGTTTTTT. Translation: CASSARLTGTGVPNEKLFF.

The chain uses TRBV5-6 and TRBJ1-1; D is ambiguous. This CDR3 has 13 residues. The germline V gene encodes CDR1 SGHDT and CDR2 YYEEEE. V gave up 4 bases and J gave up 8 bases, with 15 bases separating them. This CDR3 reads CASSADLSGEAFF. CDR3 coding DNA: TGTGCCAGCAGCGCGGACCTTTCGGGGGAAGCTTTCTTT.